This TCR beta chain was sequenced in a study of type 1 regulatory T cells. Study-level information: This in vitro CD4 product, T-allo10, is enriched for Tr1 cells and alloantigen-specific.

Graft donor-derived T-allo10 cells were described as host-alloantigen-specific, anergic, and alloantigen-specifically suppressive. This clonotype is categorized as medium-sized. Its antigen is unidentified. MiXCR was run by TCRdb on the reads, yielding one entry per CDR3 protein. The table records fewer than 70,000 distinct CDR3 sequences, around 68% of them present only once. The clonotype was recovered from a human donor in good health. The specimen sequenced was cultured T cells, either the whole culture or a sorted T cell fraction (not recorded which). The subset denotes: Tr1-enriched cell product generated in vitro against host alloantigens.

CDR3: CASSPGQGSYNEQFF. CDR3 nucleotides: TGTGCCAGCAGCCCCGGACAGGGCTCCTACAATGAGCAGTTCTTC. The genes are TRBV9 and TRBJ2-1; 8 bases agree with TRBD1. With V trimmed by 4 bases and J by 0 bases, 3 bases remained unmatched. The CDR3 is made up of 15 amino acids. Germline CDR1 reads SGDLS; CDR2 reads YYNGEE.